A selection of T cell receptor beta chains follows, all from one sample in a study of CD8+CD57+ T cells in acquired aplastic anemia. TCRdb processed the reads anew with MiXCR; each CDR3 protein has one entry. The sample has 100,000 to 150,000 distinct CDR3 sequences, around 41% seen once; the top ten hold 8% to 8.5%. The sample comprised sorted CD4+, CD8+, or CD8+CD57+ T cells (not recorded which) from PBMCs. These receptors originate from a human donor in good health, serving as a control. CDR3s include the opening cysteine and the closing phenylalanine or tryptophan. The D gene is left open where the match is weak. The size entry is marked missing in some rows and otherwise reads once, few, many or a size class.

clone_size j_call v_call d_call cdr3_nt cdr3_aa
. TRBJ2-3 TRBV15 TRBD1 TGTGCCACCAGCAGCTTCGGGACAGCGACGCAGTATTTT CATSSFGTATQYF
many TRBJ1-6 TRBV18 . TGTGCCAGCTCACAAGACGGTTATAATTCACCCCTCCACTTT CASSQDGYNSPLHF
few TRBJ1-2 TRBV15 . TGTGCCACCAGCAGGGAGGGGCGGGTGTATGGCTACACCTTC CATSREGRVYGYTF
. TRBJ1-1 TRBV29-1 . TGCAGCGCCAGTAACCAGGGCACTGAAGCTTTCTTT CSASNQGTEAFF
many TRBJ2-6 TRBV9 . TGTGCCAGCAGCGCCCGACAGTCTGGGGCCAACGTCCTGACTTTC CASSARQSGANVLTF
once TRBJ2-1 TRBV19 . TGTGCCACCCAACGGATAGGGACCTACAATGAGCAGTTCTTC CATQRIGTYNEQFF
many TRBJ1-1 TRBV12-3/TRBV12-4 . TGTGCCAGCGTCGACAGTTTTCTTGGCACTGAAGCTTTCTTT CASVDSFLGTEAFF
many TRBJ1-6 TRBV6-1 . TGTGCCAGCACCTCTGGGTCAGGCAGGGGAAATTCACCCCTCCACTTT CASTSGSGRGNSPLHF
. TRBJ2-2 TRBV9 TRBD2 TGTGCCAGCAGCCCAAGGACTAGCGGGAAGAACACCGGGGAGCTGTTTTTT CASSPRTSGKNTGELFF
many TRBJ1-3 TRBV5-5 . TGTGCCAGCAGCTTGGTCGTGGGGTCTGGAAACACCATATATTTT CASSLVVGSGNTIYF
. TRBJ1-1 TRBV12-3/TRBV12-4 . TGTGCCAGCAGCGCAGGGGTCTACACTGAAGCTTTCTTT CASSAGVYTEAFF
once TRBJ1-1 TRBV18 TRBD1 TGTGCCAGCTCACCTCGAGACAGGGGTGTATTGAACACTGAAGCTTTCTTT CASSPRDRGVLNTEAFF
many TRBJ1-2 TRBV28 . TGTGCCAGCAGGGAACAGGGAGGTGGCTACACCTTC CASREQGGGYTF
. TRBJ2-7 TRBV10-3 . TGTGCCATCAGAACATCCCTCTTGGGGACCCACTCCGAGCAGTACTTC CAIRTSLLGTHSEQYF
. TRBJ2-5 TRBV10-3 . TGTGCCATCAGTGAAGCCGACTTAGAGGGGGGCAAGAGAGAGACCCAGTACTTC CAISEADLEGGKRETQYF
. TRBJ1-2 TRBV5-6 TRBD1 TGTGCCAGCAGCGAGGAGAACCAGGGACAGGGACCTCACCCCTATGGCTACACCTTC CASSEENQGQGPHPYGYTF
many TRBJ2-3 TRBV27 TRBD2 TGTGCCAGCAGTTTAACGAGAGGACTAGCGGGGGGGACCAGCACAGATACGCAGTATTTT CASSLTRGLAGGTSTDTQYF
. TRBJ2-2 TRBV7-3 . TGTGCCAGCAGCTTAAATCCCGGATCCGCCGGGGAGCTGTTTTTT CASSLNPGSAGELFF
many TRBJ1-6 TRBV19 TRBD1 TGTGCCAGTAGATCACCGGGAAAGACAGGGGCTTCACCCCTCCACTTT CASRSPGKTGASPLHF